The next 12 T cell receptor beta chains were all read from a single sample in a study of T cell changes during pregnancy in multiple sclerosis. TCRdb's table, derived via immunoSEQ multiplex PCR, lists solely in-frame clones and lacks some. The table has about 28,000 clones, 85% to 90% seen once. Sequencing was performed on CD4+ T cells from peripheral blood mononuclear cells, taken in the first trimester of pregnancy. All receptors come from a female donor in good health, enrolled as a control in a pregnancy study.

The chain is built from TRBV14 and TRBJ1-3; possible D gene TRBD1, 5 bases. The CDR3 length is 17 residues. Per germline, CDR1 SGHDN and CDR2 FVKESK. The V gene lost 1 base and the J gene lost 2 bases, with 15 bases spanning the gap. CDR3 in amino acids: CASSQVRGSPTGNTIYF. The CDR3 DNA sequence: TGTGCCAGCAGCCAAGTCCGGGGGTCCCCGACTGGAAACACCATATATTTT. Variable domain in full (rest from reference TRBV14 and TRBJ1-3): EAGVTQFPSHSVIEKGQTVTLRCDPISGHDNLYWYRRVMGKEIKFLLHFVKESKQDESGMPNNRFLAERTGGTYSTLKVQPAELEDSGVYFCASSQVRGSPTGNTIYFGEGSWLTVV.

This clone has only one observation. The chain is built from TRBV5-1 and TRBJ2-1, with TRBD2 matching over 7 bases. V shed 6 bases and J 7 bases; nucleotides not matched to a gene: 16. The germline CDR1 and CDR2 sequences are SGHRS and YFSETQ. The length of the CDR3 is 16 residues. In nucleotides, the CDR3 is TGCGCCAGCAATGGAACAACCAGCGGGGAGGGGAATGAGCAGTTCTTC. It codes for CASNGTTSGEGNEQFF.

The rearrangement joins TRBV27 to TRBJ1-5; possible D gene TRBD1, 5 bases. CDR3 size: 14 residues. The germline V gene encodes CDR1 MNHEY and CDR2 SMNVEV (reference sequence). V gave up 1 base and J gave up 6 bases, with 10 bases separating them. CDR3 bases: TGTGCCAGCAGTTTATGGGGGGAGGGTCAGCCCCAGCATTTT. Translating gives CASSLWGEGQPQHF.

The rearrangement uses TRBV29-1 and TRBJ1-1; no definite D call. This CDR3 has 12 residues. V was shortened by 5 bases and J by 4 bases, with 11 bases between the two germline ends. Germline V gives CDR1 SQVTM, CDR2 ANQGSEA. DNA of the CDR3: TGCAGCGTTAATAGCGTGGGCACTGAAGCTTTCTTT. The encoded protein is CSVNSVGTEAFF. Looking up the rest from reference TRBV29-1 and TRBJ1-1 gives the full variable domain: SAVISQKPSRDICQRGTSLTIQCQVDSQVTMMFWYRQQPGQSLTLIATANQGSEATYESGFVIDKFPISRPNLTFSTLTVSNMSPEDSSIYLCSVNSVGTEAFFGQGTRLTVV.

This chain links TRBV6-6 with TRBJ2-1; tentatively, D is TRBD2 (6 bases). This CDR3 is built from 16 residues. The germline gives CDR1 MNHNY, CDR2 SVGAGI (reference sequence). V shed 6 bases and J shed 8 bases, with 23 bases lying between them. The CDR3 nucleotides read TGTGCCAGCAGCCTCCCCCGTCCGGGTGGAGGGGATGAGCAGTTCTTC. This sequence encodes CASSLPRPGGGDEQFF.

V and J are TRBV19 and TRBJ1-5; 7 positions match TRBD1. The CDR3 spans 16 residues. Per the germline V gene, CDR1 is LNHDA and CDR2 is SQIVND (reference sequence). V trimming: 4 bases; J trimming: 3 bases; junction bases outside the gene matches: 9. The CDR3 region is CASSNPTGWFNQPQHF. The CDR3 nucleotides read TGTGCCAGTAGTAACCCGACAGGGTGGTTCAATCAGCCCCAGCATTTT.

V is TRBV5-8 and J is TRBJ2-5; maybe TRBD2 (5 bases). The DNA matches TRBJ2-7 better at its end, which makes the J call doubtful. The CDR3 contains 14 residues. CDR1 is SGHTS, CDR2 YDEGEE, per germline. The chain's CDR3 is CASSLSSGTYEQYF. As DNA, the CDR3 is TGTGCCAGCAGCTTGTCTTCGGGAACCTACGAGCAGTACTTC.

CDR3 residues: CASSAASGRADEQFF. In nucleotides, the CDR3 is TGTGCCAGCAGCGCCGCTAGCGGGAGGGCCGATGAGCAGTTCTTC. The rearrangement joins TRBV7-3 to TRBJ2-1; the match to TRBD2 covers 12 bases. From germline, CDR1 is SGHTA and CDR2 FQGTGA. The CDR3 is 15 amino acids. Trimming removed 5 bases from V and 8 bases from J; junction bases left unmatched: 7.

Notes on this clone: This may stem from a read error, because a much larger clone lies one nucleotide away. V is TRBV29-1 and J is TRBJ2-1; TRBD1 matches 8 bases. The CDR3 totals 14 residues. V shed 6 bases and J 9 bases; nucleotides not matched to a gene: 13. Germline V gene lookup returns CDR1 SQVTM and CDR2 ANQGSEA. DNA for the CDR3: TGCAGCGTGGGGCGGGGACAGGTGCAGGGTGAGCAGTTCTTC. This sequence encodes CSVGRGQVQGEQFF.

The V gene is TRBV7-2, the J gene TRBJ2-5, with no clear D. Per the germline V gene, CDR1 is SGHTA and CDR2 is FQGNSA. V lost 1 base to trimming and J lost 3 bases, with 6 bases between them. The CDR3 has 13 amino acids. The CDR3, as DNA: TGTGCCAGCAGCTTAGGGCCCGAAGAGACCCAGTACTTC. Translated, it gives CASSLGPEETQYF.

This sequence joins TRBV27 and TRBJ1-1, with 7 nucleotides matching TRBD1. The V gene end was trimmed by 6 bases and the J gene end by 5 bases; junction bases not matched to a gene: 15. CDR3 length equals 16 residues. Looked up from germline, CDR1 is MNHEY and CDR2 is SMNVEV (reference sequence). The CDR3 coding sequence is TGTGCCAGCAGAAAAAGCCGGGACAGCGGCGGTACTGAAGCTTTCTTT. This gives the protein CASRKSRDSGGTEAFF.

The J gene is TRBJ1-2, the V gene TRBV7-2, with 7 bases lining up with TRBD1. V was pared by 1 base and J by 0 bases, with 5 bases of the junction left unmatched. CDR1 is SGHTA and CDR2 is FQGNSA in the germline V gene. The CDR3 sequence is 16 residues long. The CDR3 loop is CASSLGGQLSNYGYTF. The DNA of the CDR3 is TGTGCCAGCAGCTTAGGGGGACAGCTTTCTAACTATGGCTACACCTTC.